This T cell receptor beta chain was recorded in a study of cytomegalovirus exposure and HLA in healthy donors. Overall study context: Of some 360 genotyped donors, 65% to 85% clustered with self-reported Caucasian donors.

Germline CDR1 is SGHRS and CDR2 is YFSETQ. V dropped 4 bases and J dropped 6; count of bases not matched to a gene: 3. The CDR3 spans 13 residues. Primers: 60 Vbeta forward and 13 Jbeta reverse. The method was immunoSEQ multiplex PCR; TCRdb's version includes in-frame clones alone and lacks a portion of them. In the table there are about 180,000 clones, over 75% of which are singletons. The receptor was derived from a man aged 55 to 70 in good health and CMV-seronegative. Material: PBMCs. The chain employs TRBV5-1 and TRBJ2-7; 11 nucleotides align to TRBD1. CDR3 sequence: CASSPGTGGEQYF. The CDR3 DNA reads as TGCGCCAGCAGCCCCGGGACAGGGGGCGAGCAGTACTTC.